In this sample, the clone carrying this TCR beta chain turned up many times. Its antigen is undetermined. The data are from a study of blood T cells in healthy people across ages. The study, taken as a whole, reports: Comparison with aged donors showed that long-lived donors had more naive CD4+ cells and higher diversity.

Together with a sample-barcoded 5' primer, a J-beta primer mix was included in a second PCR lasting about 6 to 12 cycles. In TCRdb, the 5' RACE reads were re-called with MiXCR into one record per CDR3 protein. The sample includes under 750,000 distinct CDR3 sequences, around 48% of them seen just once. The CDR3 runs 14 residues. The V and J ends lost 4 bases and 2 bases respectively, with 12 bases between them. Germline V gene sequence: CDR1 MNHNY, CDR2 SVGAGI (reference sequence). The origin of this receptor is a man at least 80 years old in good health. The source material was blood. The chain couples TRBV6-6 to TRBJ2-7; possible D gene TRBD1, 7 bases. CDR3 nucleotides: TGTGCCAGCAGTTCCGCGGGACAGACCTACGAGCAGTACTTC. This encodes CASSSAGQTYEQYF.